The 17 T cell receptor beta chains below all came from one sample that was sequenced in a study of cytomegalovirus exposure and HLA in healthy donors. PCR was performed using 60 Vbeta and 13 Jbeta primers. Clones were sequenced by immunoSEQ multiplex PCR, and TCRdb holds only the in-frame ones, with some missing. The table shows under 200,000 clones, with approximately 65% occurring only once. What was sequenced was PBMCs. Receptor source: a man aged 35-49 years in good health and CMV-seronegative.

The J gene is TRBJ2-7, the V gene TRBV19; D gene unclear. CDR1 is LNHDA, CDR2 SQIVND, per germline (reference sequence). This CDR3 region has 14 residues. V was pared by 5 bases and J by 6 bases, with 17 bases between. The CDR3 spells CASSPQTNSGEQYF. For the CDR3, the DNA is TGTGCCAGTAGTCCGCAGACGAACTCGGGCGAGCAGTACTTC.

The genes are TRBV13 and TRBJ1-3, with 8 nucleotides matching TRBD1. The length of the CDR3 is 16 residues. Unmatched junction bases numbered 12, after V lost 7 bases and J lost 4 bases. CDR1 and CDR2 (germline): PRHDT, FYEKMQ (reference sequence). CDR3 in DNA: TGTGCCAGCAACCGGCAGATGGGACAGGAGGGAAACACCATATATTTT. This encodes CASNRQMGQEGNTIYF.

This clone was counted only a few times. This chain's CDR3 is CASSGTSQETQYF. DNA of the CDR3: TGTGCCAGCAGTGGGACTTCTCAAGAGACCCAGTACTTC. J is TRBJ2-5 and V is TRBV11-2; D may be TRBD2 (6 bases). V shed 6 bases and J shed 2 bases, with 10 bases lying between them. The germline CDR1 and CDR2 sequences are SGHAT and FQNNGV. The CDR3 covers 13 residues.

J is TRBJ2-7 and V is TRBV2, with D possibly TRBD2 on 5 matching bases. Trimming took 11 bases from V and 7 from J, leaving 21 bases between them. Germline lookup yields CDR1 SNHLY and CDR2 FYNNEI. This CDR3 comprises 13 residues. The CDR3 DNA reads as TGTGCCGTCGTCATCCCGCCCTCGGGGGAGCAGTACTTC. Amino acid sequence: CAVVIPPSGEQYF. Based on the CDR3 plus reference TRBV2 and TRBJ2-7, the full variable domain is EPEVTQTPSHQVTQMGQEVILRCVPISNHLYFYWYRQILGQKVEFLVSFYNNEISEKSEIFDDQFSVERPDGSNFTLKIRSTKLEDSAMYFCAVVIPPSGEQYFGPGTRLTVT.

This sequence joins TRBV6-6 and TRBJ1-1; 8 bases agree with TRBD1. The J segment lost 1 base and the V segment lost 6 bases, leaving 7 bases of the junction unmatched. This CDR3 is built from 15 residues. Per the germline V gene, CDR1 is MNHNY and CDR2 is SVGAGI (reference sequence). CDR3 DNA sequence: TGTGCCAGCAGATCCCATGGACAGGGGAACACTGAAGCTTTCTTT. Translated: CASRSHGQGNTEAFF.

This clone was seen a few times. The CDR3 sequence is CASSFRWTSGRAPDTQYF. As DNA, the CDR3 is TGTGCCAGCAGCTTCCGTTGGACTAGCGGGAGGGCCCCAGATACGCAGTATTTT. The J gene is TRBJ2-3, the V gene TRBV7-2, with 15 bases aligning to TRBD2. The length of the CDR3 is 18 residues. Losses at the gene ends were 3 bases for V and 4 bases for J; bases not matched to a gene: 8. Germline CDR1 is SGHTA and CDR2 is FQGNSA.

The V and J genes are TRBV6-4 and TRBJ2-5, with 7 bases aligning to TRBD1. The length of the CDR3 is 15 residues. The junction had 10 bases not matched to a gene; V was cut back by 4 bases and J by 5 bases. Germline loops: CDR1 MRHNA, CDR2 SNTAGT. In DNA, the CDR3 is TGTGCCAGCAGTGTAACAGGGGATTTAGGGGAGACCCAGTACTTC. Residues: CASSVTGDLGETQYF.

This clone was seen a handful of times. V gene TRBV4-1 combines with J gene TRBJ1-1; 11 bases line up with TRBD1. Germline V gene sequence: CDR1 MGHRA, CDR2 YSYEKL. The CDR3 loop spans 16 amino acids. Trimming cost V 1 base and J 4 bases; bases outside gene matches: 5. In DNA, the CDR3 is TGCGCCAGCAGCCAAGTGGGGACAGGGGGTGGCACTGAAGCTTTCTTT. Translating it yields CASSQVGTGGGTEAFF.

The chain is built from TRBV19 and TRBJ1-5, with 9 bases matching TRBD1. Germline V lookup: CDR1 LNHDA, CDR2 SQIVND (reference sequence). The V gene end was trimmed by 7 bases and the J gene end by 7 bases; junction bases not matched to a gene: 11. The CDR3 runs 15 residues. This chain's CDR3 is CASNFVQGAGQPQHF. CDR3 nucleotide sequence: TGTGCCAGTAACTTCGTACAGGGGGCTGGACAGCCCCAGCATTTT.

The chain employs TRBV30 and TRBJ2-2; D is ambiguous. Trimming pared 1 base from V and 5 bases from J, leaving 11 bases between. Per the germline V gene, CDR1 is GTSNPN and CDR2 is SVGIG (reference sequence). CDR3 length: 14 amino acids. The CDR3 DNA reads TGTGCCTGGAGTGAAGGCAGAGCGACCGGGGAGCTGTTTTTT. Residues: CAWSEGRATGELFF.

This sequence joins TRBV19 and TRBJ1-1; D is unresolved. Germline loops: CDR1 LNHDA, CDR2 SQIVND (reference sequence). V gave up 1 base and J gave up 7 bases, with 13 bases separating them. The CDR3 consists of 14 residues. The CDR3 here is CASSIAQHAGEAFF. CDR3 DNA sequence: TGTGCCAGTAGTATAGCGCAACACGCGGGTGAAGCTTTCTTT.

This clone appeared a single time. CDR3 in amino acids: CASSAPPGGGELFF. CDR3 DNA: TGTGCCAGCAGCGCACCCCCAGGGGGCGGGGAGCTGTTTTTT. The V call is TRBV9, the J call TRBJ2-2; 7 nucleotides match TRBD1. The CDR3 is 14 residues long. J gave up 7 bases and V 3 bases, and 6 bases lay outside the gene matches. Per the germline V gene, CDR1 is SGDLS and CDR2 is YYNGEE.

V gene TRBV2 combines with J gene TRBJ2-3; the match to TRBD1 covers 9 bases. The CDR3 extends over 14 amino acids. V shed 6 bases, J shed 3 bases, and the junction held 4 bases outside the gene matches. Germline V gene sequence: CDR1 SNHLY, CDR2 FYNNEI. CDR3 DNA: TGTGCCAGCAGGGGACAGGGTGGGACAGATACGCAGTATTTT. Residues: CASRGQGGTDTQYF.

This clone turned up a few times. V gene TRBV11-2 combines with J gene TRBJ1-1, with a possible D match to TRBD1 (5 bases). This CDR3 is built from 16 residues. CDR1 and CDR2 from the germline V gene are SGHAT and FQNNGV. The V end was cut by 4 bases, the J end by 1 base, with 16 bases between. The CDR3 nucleotides read TGTGCCAGCAGCTCTCGGTGGAGGGGTCGGAACACTGAAGCTTTCTTT. This sequence encodes CASSSRWRGRNTEAFF.

This clone was seen more than once but under ten times. Sequence at one end of the junction differs from germline and may be a read error. CDR3 sequence reads: CSSSERDSDQETQYF. The CDR3, as DNA: TGTTCCAGCAGCGAAAGGGACAGCGACCAAGAGACCCAGTACTTC. This chain links TRBV7-9 with TRBJ2-5; 7 bases agree with TRBD1. The length of the CDR3 is 15 residues. CDR1 and CDR2 from the germline V gene are SEHNR and FQNEAQ (reference sequence).

This clone was seen more than once but under ten times. CDR3 nucleotides: TGCAGCTTATCGACAGGGGGCGGGGAGACCCAGTACTTC. This sequence encodes CSLSTGGGETQYF. V is TRBV29-1 and J is TRBJ2-5; 10 bases map to TRBD1. J was trimmed by 5 bases and V by 8 bases; bases with no gene match: 8. Germline V gene sequence: CDR1 SQVTM, CDR2 ANQGSEA. The length of the CDR3 is 13 residues. Full variable domain (outside the CDR3, taken from reference TRBV29-1 and TRBJ2-5): SAVISQKPSRDICQRGTSLTIQCQVDSQVTMMFWYRQQPGQSLTLIATANQGSEATYESGFVIDKFPISRPNLTFSTLTVSNMSPEDSSIYLCSLSTGGGETQYFGPGTRLLVL.

The rearrangement uses TRBV7-9 and TRBJ1-4; weak D call: TRBD1 (6 bases). CDR3 length: 14 residues. Germline-derived CDR1 and CDR2 are SEHNR and FQNEAQ (reference sequence). Trimming pared 0 bases from V and 8 bases from J, leaving 10 bases between. The CDR3 here is CASSLASGVEKLFF. As DNA, the CDR3 is TGTGCCAGCAGCTTAGCGTCAGGGGTCGAAAAACTGTTTTTT.